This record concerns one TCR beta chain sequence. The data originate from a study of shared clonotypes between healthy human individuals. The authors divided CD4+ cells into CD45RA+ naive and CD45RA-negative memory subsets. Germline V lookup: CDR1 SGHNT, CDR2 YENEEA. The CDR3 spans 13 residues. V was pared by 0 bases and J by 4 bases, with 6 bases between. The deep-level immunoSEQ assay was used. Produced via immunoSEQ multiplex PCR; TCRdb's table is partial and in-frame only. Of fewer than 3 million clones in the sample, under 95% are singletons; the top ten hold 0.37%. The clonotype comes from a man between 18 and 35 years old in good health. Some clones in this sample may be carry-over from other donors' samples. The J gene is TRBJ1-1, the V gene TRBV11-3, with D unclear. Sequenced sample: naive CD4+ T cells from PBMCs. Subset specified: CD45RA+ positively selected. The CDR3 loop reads CASSLDRSTEAFF. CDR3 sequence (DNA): TGTGCCAGCAGCTTAGATCGTTCCACTGAAGCTTTCTTT.